Listed below are T cell receptor beta chains from one sample, sequenced in a study of blood T cell repertoires in COVID-19. Assay used: immunoSEQ multiplex PCR; TCRdb lists only in-frame clones, some missing. Seen here are under 300,000 clones, just over 90% observed once, and the top ten hold less than 2.5%. Specimen: PBMCs or T cells enriched from blood (not recorded which). Receptors were obtained from a woman under 30 who had recovered from COVID-19. Both conserved end residues are part of each CDR3. D genes are given only for firm matches. Clone size, where shown, is once, few, many, or a class for clones that have expanded.

>NA|TRBV5-1|NA|TRBJ2-5
CASSLWAGETQYF
TGCGCCAGCAGCCTTTGGGCGGGGGAGACCCAGTACTTC
>TRBD2|TRBV19|NA|TRBJ2-2
CASSISDLNLAGALHFPNTGELFF
TGTGCCAGTAGTATATCGGACCTGAATCTAGCGGGAGCCCTTCATTTTCCGAACACCGGGGAGCTGTTTTTT
>TRBD2|TRBV3-1/TRBV3-2|NA|TRBJ2-1
CASSPTRTSGANEQFF
TGTGCCAGCAGCCCTACCCGGACTAGCGGGGCCAATGAGCAGTTCTTC
>TRBD1|TRBV9|NA|TRBJ1-4
CASSPRDRGREKLFF
TGTGCCAGCAGCCCCCGGGACAGGGGACGGGAAAAACTGTTTTTT
>TRBD1|TRBV11-3|NA|TRBJ2-5
CASSSRQGTGTQYF
TGTGCCAGCAGCTCCCGACAGGGGACGGGGACCCAGTACTTC
>NA|TRBV7-3|NA|TRBJ2-2
CASSPYGGWNTGELFF
TGTGCCAGCAGCCCCTACGGGGGTTGGAACACCGGGGAGCTGTTTTTT
>TRBD2|TRBV7-2|NA|TRBJ2-1
CASSSTSLEQFF
TGTGCCAGCAGCTCGACTAGCCTTGAGCAGTTCTTC
>NA|TRBV19|NA|TRBJ2-7
CASSIGVGPRYEQYF
TGTGCCAGTAGTATAGGTGTGGGGCCAAGGTACGAGCAGTACTTC
>NA|TRBV19|NA|TRBJ1-4
CAARTQGGEKLFF
TGTGCGGCCCGCACACAGGGCGGTGAAAAACTGTTTTTT
>TRBD1|TRBV6-2/TRBV6-3|NA|TRBJ1-4
CASSTGGEVRNEKLFF
TGTGCCAGCAGCACAGGGGGCGAGGTGCGGAATGAAAAACTGTTTTTT
>TRBD2|TRBV4-1|NA|TRBJ2-7
CASSQEAGVPGEQYF
TGCGCCAGCAGCCAAGAGGCGGGAGTACCGGGGGAGCAGTACTTC
>NA|TRBV3-1/TRBV3-2|NA|TRBJ1-3
CASRRTGNTIYF
TGTGCCAGCAGACGAACAGGAAACACCATATATTTT
>TRBD1|TRBV6-5|once|TRBJ2-7
CASSGGTGNIYEQYF
TGTGCCAGCAGCGGGGGGACAGGGAACATCTACGAGCAGTACTTC
>NA|TRBV10-3|NA|TRBJ1-5
CAISEHNQPQHF
TGTGCCATCAGTGAGCATAATCAGCCCCAGCATTTT
>TRBD1|TRBV9|NA|TRBJ1-4
CASSPGTGDEKLFF
TGTGCCAGCAGTCCGGGGACAGGGGATGAAAAACTGTTTTTT
>TRBD2|TRBV7-9|once|TRBJ2-2
CASSPIAGGNTGELFF
TGTGCCAGCAGCCCGATAGCGGGAGGGAACACCGGGGAGCTGTTTTTT
>NA|TRBV10-3|NA|TRBJ1-2
CAISDGRDRYGYTF
TGTGCCATCAGTGACGGACGGGATAGATATGGCTACACCTTC
>NA|TRBV3-1/TRBV3-2|NA|TRBJ1-2
CASSQGQPNYGYTF
TGTGCCAGCAGCCAGGGGCAGCCTAACTATGGCTACACCTTC
>TRBD1|TRBV5-4|few|TRBJ1-2
CASRLGGQGNYGYTF
TGTGCCAGCAGACTAGGGGGACAGGGCAACTATGGCTACACCTTC
>TRBD1|TRBV4-1|NA|TRBJ1-2
CASSQVGQGAGGYTF
TGCGCCAGCAGCCAAGTCGGACAGGGGGCGGGTGGCTACACCTTC
>TRBD1|TRBV15|NA|TRBJ1-2
CATSTKTGVEGYTF
TGTGCCACCAGCACTAAGACAGGGGTTGAGGGCTACACCTTC
>NA|TRBV18|NA|TRBJ1-2
CASAQAFLPTNYGYTF
TGTGCCAGCGCGCAGGCTTTCCTCCCTACTAACTATGGCTACACCTTC
>TRBD1|TRBV19|NA|TRBJ1-2
CASSDRGRIMVYGYTF
TGTGCCAGTTCCGACAGGGGGCGGATTATGGTCTATGGCTACACCTTC
>TRBD1|TRBV28|NA|TRBJ2-7
CASKSPGQDPDQYF
TGTGCCTCCAAATCCCCGGGACAGGACCCAGATCAGTACTTC
>NA|TRBV7-3|NA|TRBJ2-7
CASSLGAAGAEQYF
TGTGCCAGCAGCTTAGGGGCGGCAGGGGCCGAGCAGTACTTC
>TRBD1|TRBV7-8|NA|TRBJ1-2
CASSPGQGNYGYTF
TGTGCCAGCAGCCCGGGACAGGGTAACTATGGCTACACCTTC
>NA|TRBV3-1/TRBV3-2|NA|TRBJ1-2
CASSQAGDNYGYTF
TGTGCCAGCAGCCAAGCAGGGGACAATTATGGCTACACCTTC
>TRBD1|TRBV19|NA|TRBJ1-1
CASRGQGAAEAFF
TGTGCCAGTAGGGGGCAGGGGGCGGCTGAAGCTTTCTTT
>NA|TRBV7-9|NA|TRBJ1-2
CASSLDQGNYGYTF
TGTGCCAGCAGCTTAGACCAGGGGAACTATGGCTACACCTTC
>NA|TRBV4-2|NA|TRBJ1-6
CASSQGSPNSPLHF
TGTGCCAGCAGCCAAGGTAGCCCCAATTCACCCCTCCACTTT
>TRBD2|TRBV4-1|few|TRBJ2-7
CASSHFQRGYEQYF
TGCGCCAGCAGCCATTTTCAGCGGGGCTACGAGCAGTACTTC
>TRBD2|TRBV29-1|NA|TRBJ2-3
CSARLAGGDTQYF
TGCAGCGCACGACTAGCGGGGGGGGATACGCAGTATTTT
>NA|TRBV28|once|TRBJ2-7
CASSVPEDREAYEQYF
TGTGCCAGCAGTGTCCCAGAGGATAGGGAGGCCTACGAGCAGTACTTC
>NA|TRBV6-5|NA|TRBJ1-1
CATHGTTLEAFF
TGTGCCACCCACGGGACAACCCTCGAAGCTTTCTTT
>TRBD1|TRBV9|NA|TRBJ2-7
CASSVAGSQGDYEQYF
TGTGCCAGCAGCGTGGCTGGGAGCCAGGGGGACTACGAGCAGTACTTC
>NA|TRBV7-9|NA|TRBJ1-6
CASSPPGWGRNNSPLHF
TGTGCCAGCAGCCCACCAGGTTGGGGCAGAAATAATTCACCCCTCCACTTT
>NA|TRBV5-6|NA|TRBJ2-1
CASSFYSGYGEQFF
TGTGCCAGCAGCTTCTATTCAGGGTACGGTGAGCAGTTCTTC
>NA|TRBV21-1|NA|TRBJ1-6
CASSKGETFLHF
TGTGCCAGCAGCAAAGGAGAGACTTTCCTCCACTTT
>NA|TRBV6-5|NA|TRBJ1-1
CASSQQRLNTEAFF
TGTGCCAGCAGTCAACAGAGACTGAACACTGAAGCTTTCTTT
>TRBD1|TRBV27|NA|TRBJ1-2
CASSAGTAPYGYTF
TGTGCCAGCAGTGCCGGGACAGCTCCCTATGGCTACACCTTC
>NA|TRBV19|NA|TRBJ2-2
CASSIGAGIYTGELFF
TGTGCCAGTAGTATAGGGGCGGGGATCTACACCGGGGAGCTGTTTTTT